Presented here are 23 T cell receptor beta chains from one specimen sequenced in a study of T cell changes during pregnancy in multiple sclerosis. Sequencing used immunoSEQ multiplex PCR; TCRdb keeps in-frame clones, though not all of them. Here the sample spans roughly 50,000 clones, 85% to 95% being singletons. Sequences were derived from CD8+ T cells from peripheral blood mononuclear cells, sampled in the third trimester of pregnancy. These receptor sequences come from a female donor with multiple sclerosis, enrolled in a pregnancy study.

In its sample, this clone was seen once. The chain combines TRBV19 with TRBJ2-3; tentative D call: TRBD2 (5 bases). Germline V gives CDR1 LNHDA, CDR2 SQIVND (reference sequence). The CDR3 has 14 residues. The V end lost 7 bases, the J end lost 4 bases, and 15 bases lay between the germline ends. CDR3 sequence reads: CASTQVLGPDTQYF. For the CDR3, the DNA is TGTGCCAGTACTCAAGTACTAGGGCCAGATACGCAGTATTTT.

This clone has only one observation. The J gene is TRBJ2-7, the V gene TRBV28; TRBD2 aligns across 9 bases. J gave up 1 base and V 5 bases, and 6 bases lay outside the gene matches. The CDR3 has 15 amino acids. The germline gives CDR1 MDHEN, CDR2 SYDVKM. DNA for the CDR3: TGTGCCAGCAGTATAGTTAGCGGGAGATCCTACGAGCAGTACTTC. Residues: CASSIVSGRSYEQYF.

The CDR3 here is CASSQDRQIQETQYF. In DNA form, the CDR3 reads TGCGCCAGCAGCCAAGATCGCCAGATACAAGAGACCCAGTACTTC. This chain connects TRBV4-1 to TRBJ2-5; D gene uncertain. The length of the CDR3 is 15 residues. CDR1 is MGHRA, CDR2 YSYEKL, per germline. V lost 0 bases and J lost 2, with 10 bases in between.

This clone was counted once. The chain joins TRBV7-9 to TRBJ2-1; 7 bases are a match to TRBD2. Germline V gene data show CDR1 as SEHNR and CDR2 as FQNEAQ (reference sequence). This CDR3 has 14 residues. The DNA of the CDR3 is TGTGTCCCAATACATCGAGGGAGGGGAAATGAGCAGTTCTTC. Protein product: CVPIHRGRGNEQFF. Looking up the rest from reference TRBV7-9 and TRBJ2-1 gives the full variable domain: DTGVSQNPRHKITKRGQNVTFRCDPISEHNRLYWYRQTLGQGPEFLTYFQNEAQLEKSRLLSDRFSAERPKGSFSTLEIQRTEQGDSAMYLCVPIHRGRGNEQFFGPGTRLTVL.

This clone came up a few times. The chain links TRBV4-3 to TRBJ2-5; tentatively, D is TRBD2 (6 bases). Trimming removed 0 bases from V and 4 bases from J, with 15 bases in between. The CDR3 is 16 amino acids. Germline V gene sequence: CDR1 LGHNA, CDR2 YSLEER. The CDR3 DNA sequence: TGCGCCAGCAGCCAAGAGGTTGGGGGAGGAGCAGAGACCCAGTACTTC. It encodes CASSQEVGGGAETQYF.

This chain uses TRBV28 with TRBJ1-5; D uncertain. Germline CDR1 is MDHEN and CDR2 is SYDVKM. V was cut by 4 bases and J by 2 bases, with 12 bases left in between. This CDR3 spans 15 amino acids. CDR3 bases: TGTGCCAGCAGTTCAGGCGTCCGAGGCAATCAGCCCCAGCATTTT. Translated, it gives CASSSGVRGNQPQHF.

This clone was found once. The V call is TRBV7-9, the J call TRBJ2-4; maybe TRBD2 (6 bases). V was clipped by 3 bases and J by 12 bases, with 12 bases between them. Per germline, CDR1 SEHNR and CDR2 FQNEAQ (reference sequence). This CDR3 has 12 amino acids. CDR3 amino acids: CASSLGDSTQYF. The DNA of the CDR3 is TGTGCCAGCAGCTTGGGGGACTCTACTCAGTACTTC.

The genes are TRBV19 and TRBJ1-1; a weak D match, TRBD1 (5 bases). With 6 bases removed from V and 1 base from J, the gap between germline ends came to 18 bases. The CDR3 loop spans 16 amino acids. Germline V gene data show CDR1 as LNHDA and CDR2 as SQIVND (reference sequence). This chain's CDR3 is CASSTRQLPSNTEAFF. CDR3 coding DNA: TGTGCCAGTAGCACACGACAGCTCCCCTCGAACACTGAAGCTTTCTTT.

The chain's CDR3 is CASSVVPDGNTEAFF. CDR3 bases: TGTGCCAGCAGCGTAGTCCCAGATGGGAACACTGAAGCTTTCTTT. This chain links TRBV9 with TRBJ1-1; no reliable D call. The CDR3 spans 15 residues. Trimming took 0 bases from V and 1 from J, leaving 10 bases between them. The germline gives CDR1 SGDLS, CDR2 YYNGEE.

This clone appeared a single time. The chain combines TRBV6-1 with TRBJ1-2, with 10 positions matching TRBD1. The CDR3 sequence is 16 residues long. V lost 4 bases to trimming and J lost 8 bases; unmatched junction nucleotides: 13. Germline V CDR1 and CDR2: MNHNS, SASEGT. Here the CDR3 reads CASSVSLDRGNRGYTF. The DNA for the CDR3 is TGTGCCAGCAGTGTGTCCTTGGACAGGGGGAATAGGGGCTACACCTTC.

CDR3 sequence reads: CASSSGVGTSGYEQYF. CDR3 bases: TGTGCCAGCAGTTCTGGGGTGGGGACTAGCGGCTACGAGCAGTACTTC. V and J are TRBV6-5 and TRBJ2-7; 11 bases match TRBD2. V was clipped by 4 bases and J by 3 bases; unmatched bases: 8. In germline, CDR1 is MNHEY, CDR2 SVGAGI. The CDR3 consists of 16 residues.

In this sample, this clone turned up once. CDR3 region: CASSLLMAGGGYEQYF. Written as DNA, the CDR3 is TGTGCCAGCAGCCTGCTTATGGCGGGAGGCGGCTACGAGCAGTACTTC. V and J are TRBV5-6 and TRBJ2-7; 8 positions match TRBD2. The V segment lost 4 bases and the J segment 3 bases; nucleotides outside the gene matches: 12. The CDR3 runs 16 residues. CDR1 and CDR2 (germline): SGHDT, YYEEEE.

The V call is TRBV5-1, the J call TRBJ2-1; D may be TRBD2 (5 bases). V gave up 3 bases and J gave up 4 bases, with 17 bases separating them. Germline lookup yields CDR1 SGHRS and CDR2 YFSETQ. CDR3 length equals 16 residues. This CDR3 is CASSWVGRTEYNEQFF. In DNA form, the CDR3 reads TGCGCCAGCAGCTGGGTGGGGAGAACCGAGTACAATGAGCAGTTCTTC.

This rearrangement joins TRBV27 to TRBJ2-7; a possible D gene is TRBD2 (7 bases). CDR1 MNHEY and CDR2 SMNVEV come from the germline V gene (reference sequence). The CDR3 sequence is 16 residues long. The V end was cut by 5 bases, the J end by 2 bases, with 19 bases between. CDR3 sequence: CASSPSWGGRTYEQYF. CDR3 coding DNA: TGTGCCAGCAGTCCATCGTGGGGGGGCCGGACCTACGAGCAGTACTTC.

V and J are TRBV27 and TRBJ2-7, with 8 bases lining up with TRBD1. CDR3 length: 14 amino acids. Trimming removed 4 bases from V and 2 bases from J; junction bases left unmatched: 4. Germline V gene lookup returns CDR1 MNHEY and CDR2 SMNVEV (reference sequence). The chain's CDR3 is CASSWTGSTYEQYF. DNA of the CDR3: TGTGCCAGCAGTTGGACAGGGAGCACCTACGAGCAGTACTTC.

The chain couples TRBV7-7 to TRBJ2-5; 7 nucleotides agree with TRBD1. With 5 bases clipped from V and 0 bases from J, the junction kept 6 bases outside the gene matches. Looked up from germline, CDR1 is SSHAT and CDR2 is FNYEAQ (reference sequence). CDR3 size: 15 residues. CDR3 bases: TGTGCCAGCAGCCCAAAGACAGGGTACCAAGAGACCCAGTACTTC. It codes for CASSPKTGYQETQYF.

This rearrangement joins TRBV28 to TRBJ2-1; 11 bases map to TRBD2. The CDR3 totals 16 residues. After removal of 2 bases from V and 3 bases from J, the junction contained 3 bases not matched to a gene. The germline V gene has CDR1 MDHEN and CDR2 SYDVKM. CDR3 coding DNA: TGTGCCAGCAGTTTACATCTAGCGGGGGGCTACAATGAGCAGTTCTTC. It translates to CASSLHLAGGYNEQFF.

This clone appeared once. This chain uses TRBV4-1 with TRBJ2-7; possibly TRBD1 for D (6 bases). Germline CDR1 and CDR2: MGHRA and YSYEKL. The CDR3 covers 15 residues. Trimming removed 0 bases from V and 2 bases from J, with 11 bases in between. This CDR3 reads CASSQEEGVPYEQYF. The CDR3 DNA reads as TGCGCCAGCAGCCAAGAAGAGGGGGTTCCCTACGAGCAGTACTTC.

This clone was seen only once. The CDR3 loop is CAIKTYGTDTTDTQYF. For the CDR3, the DNA is TGTGCCATCAAAACGTATGGGACAGACACCACAGATACGCAGTATTTT. The chain has TRBV10-3 and TRBJ2-3; the match to TRBD1 covers 7 bases. The length of the CDR3 is 16 residues. V dropped 7 bases and J dropped 2; count of bases not matched to a gene: 12. Germline-derived CDR1 and CDR2 are ENHRY and SYGVKD.

The genes are TRBV19 and TRBJ2-7; D might be TRBD2 (6 bases). This CDR3 is 15 amino acids long. Germline-derived CDR1 and CDR2 are LNHDA and SQIVND (reference sequence). V lost 2 bases and J 2 bases, leaving 13 bases between the germline ends. CDR3 sequence reads: CASSIMVGGAYEQYF. The DNA of the CDR3 is TGTGCCAGTAGTATAATGGTAGGAGGGGCCTACGAGCAGTACTTC.

The rearrangement links TRBV2 to TRBJ2-2; perhaps TRBD1 as D (5 bases). The V end was cut by 8 bases, the J end by 4 bases, with 14 bases between. Germline loops: CDR1 SNHLY, CDR2 FYNNEI. This CDR3 is built from 14 residues. CDR3 bases: TGTGCCAGCCGCAGGGTTTTGGGCACCGGGGAGCTGTTTTTT. Its protein product is CASRRVLGTGELFF.

The rearrangement uses TRBV7-9 and TRBJ1-5; a possible D gene is TRBD1 (5 bases). Between the trimmed V and J ends, which lost 1 base and 3 bases, there was a span of 7 bases. The germline gives CDR1 SEHNR, CDR2 FQNEAQ (reference sequence). There are 14 residues in the CDR3. The CDR3 sequence is CASSLGGPNQPQHF. DNA for the CDR3: TGTGCCAGCAGCTTAGGGGGCCCCAATCAGCCCCAGCATTTT.

For this clone: The junction shows a germline mismatch at one end, possibly a read error. The V and J genes are TRBV29-1 and TRBJ1-1, with TRBD1 matching over 11 bases. Germline-derived CDR1 and CDR2 are SQVTM and ANQGSEA. The CDR3 is 16 residues long. The CDR3 reads CSVEGGQGALDTEAFF. The CDR3 DNA reads as TGCAGCGTCGAAGGTGGACAGGGGGCTTTAGACACTGAAGCTTTCTTT.